The clone carrying this T cell receptor beta chain has only one observation. Antigen: not known. These data come from a study of OX40 agonist ivuxolimab in advanced cancers. As for the study in general: Enrollees could have had prior anti-PD-1, anti-PD-L1 or anti-CTLA-4 therapy, which about 40% had received. The study's findings and limits: The study did not work out the antigen specificity of the expanded peripheral T cells. At 0.1 to 3.0 mg/kg and by week 6, CD4+ and CD8+ T cells in the blood had expanded clonally.

CDR1 is SGHNT, CDR2 YYREEE, per germline (reference sequence). The CDR3 extends over 13 amino acids. Trimming left V 2 bases short and J 15 bases short, with 18 bases between. Using immunoSEQ multiplex PCR, the repertoire was profiled, and TCRdb retains in-frame clones only, with some absent. The data contain about 27,000 clones, 83% of them singletons. This sequence originates from an adult with an advanced solid tumor such as melanoma, head and neck, liver or kidney cancer. The chain uses TRBV5-4 and TRBJ2-1; D possibly matches TRBD1 or TRBD2 (5 bases each). Sequenced material: CD4+ or CD8+ T cells sorted from blood, taken in a trial of the OX40 agonist ivuxolimab. CDR3 loop: CASSFGTARLTFF. The CDR3 DNA follows: TGTGCCAGCAGCTTTGGGACGGCCCGATTGACGTTCTTC. The entire variable domain, with the rest obtained from reference TRBV5-4 and TRBJ2-1, is as follows: ETGVTQSPTHLIKTRGQQVTLRCSSQSGHNTVSWYQQALGQGPQFIFQYYREEENGRGNFPPRFSGLQFPNYSSELNVNALELDDSALYLCASSFGTARLTFFGPGTRLTVL.